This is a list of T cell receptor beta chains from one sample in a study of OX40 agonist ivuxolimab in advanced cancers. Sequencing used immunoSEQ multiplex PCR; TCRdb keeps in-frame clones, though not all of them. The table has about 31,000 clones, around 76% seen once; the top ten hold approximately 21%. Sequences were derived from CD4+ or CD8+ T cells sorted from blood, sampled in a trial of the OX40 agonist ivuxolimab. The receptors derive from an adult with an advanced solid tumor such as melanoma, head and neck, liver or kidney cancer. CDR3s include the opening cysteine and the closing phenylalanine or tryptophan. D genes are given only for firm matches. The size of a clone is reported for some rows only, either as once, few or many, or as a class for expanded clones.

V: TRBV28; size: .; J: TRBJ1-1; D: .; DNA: TGTGCCAGCAGCACGGGACTCCCCGAAGCTTTCTTT; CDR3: CASSTGLPEAFF
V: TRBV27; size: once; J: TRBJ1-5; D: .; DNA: TGTGCCGGCGGAAACACGGGTAATCAGCCCCAGCATTTT; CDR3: CAGGNTGNQPQHF
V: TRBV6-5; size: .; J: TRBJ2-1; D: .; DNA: TGTGCCAGCGGGAGTACCACCCGAGTTATGTTCTTC; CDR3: CASGSTTRVMFF
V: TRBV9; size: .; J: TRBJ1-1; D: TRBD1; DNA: TGTGCCAGCAGCGTAGGGGGGACAGGGAGGGCTTTCTTT; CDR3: CASSVGGTGRAFF
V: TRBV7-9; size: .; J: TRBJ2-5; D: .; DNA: TGTGCCAGCAGCCCCCCCCAAGAGACCCAGTACTTC; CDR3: CASSPPQETQYF
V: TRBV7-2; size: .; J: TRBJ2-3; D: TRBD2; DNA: TGTGCCAGCAGCTCGACTGGGGGGGCAGATACGCAGTATTTT; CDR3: CASSSTGGADTQYF
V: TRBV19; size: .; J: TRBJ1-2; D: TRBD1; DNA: TGTGCCAGTAGTGGTCGACAGGGGAACGGAGGCTATGGCTACACCTTC; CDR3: CASSGRQGNGGYGYTF
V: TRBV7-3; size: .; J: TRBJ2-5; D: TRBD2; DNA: TGTGCCAGCAGCTTCACTAGCGGAGAGACCCAGTACTTC; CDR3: CASSFTSGETQYF
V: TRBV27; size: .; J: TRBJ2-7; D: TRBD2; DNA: TGTGCCAGCAGTTTATGGGCGGGGGAAACCTACGAGCAGTACTTC; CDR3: CASSLWAGETYEQYF
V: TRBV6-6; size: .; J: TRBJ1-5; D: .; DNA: TGTGCCAGCGTCATTTTGGTTTATAGCAATCAGCCCCAGCATTTT; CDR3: CASVILVYSNQPQHF
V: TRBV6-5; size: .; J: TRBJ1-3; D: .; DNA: TGTGCCAGCAGTTACAGGTTCCGGGACTCTGGAAACACCATATATTTT; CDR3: CASSYRFRDSGNTIYF
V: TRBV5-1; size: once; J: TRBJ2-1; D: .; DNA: TGCGCCAGCAGCATGCGAGGGGGAGGGTACAATGAGCAGTTCTTC; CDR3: CASSMRGGGYNEQFF
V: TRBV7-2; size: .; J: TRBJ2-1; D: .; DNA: TGTGCCAGCAGCTTAGAGGGCTTAGGATCTAGGTACAATGAGCAGTTCTTC; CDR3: CASSLEGLGSRYNEQFF
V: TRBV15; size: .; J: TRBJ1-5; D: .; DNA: TGTGCCACCAGCAGAGAGGGGGCCTGGGGGGATAGCAATCAGCCCCAGCATTTT; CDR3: CATSREGAWGDSNQPQHF
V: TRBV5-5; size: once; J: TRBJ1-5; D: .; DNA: TGTGCCAGCAGCCCCTGGGAGGGGGGAGGGCAGCCCCAGCATTTT; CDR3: CASSPWEGGGQPQHF
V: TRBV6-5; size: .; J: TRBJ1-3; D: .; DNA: TGTGCCAGCAGAACTCAGAGCTCTGGAAACACCATATATTTT; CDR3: CASRTQSSGNTIYF
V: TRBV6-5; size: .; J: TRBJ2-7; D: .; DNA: TGTGCCAGCAGTCGGAACCTTTGGGAACAGGGCGAGCAGTACTTC; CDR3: CASSRNLWEQGEQYF
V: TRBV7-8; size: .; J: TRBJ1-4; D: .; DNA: TGTGCCAGCAGCCCCCCTGGGGGACGGACTGAAAAACTGTTTTTT; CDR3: CASSPPGGRTEKLFF
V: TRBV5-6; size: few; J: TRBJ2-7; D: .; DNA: TGTGCCAGCCGACGGGAGACCTACGAGCAGTACTTC; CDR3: CASRRETYEQYF
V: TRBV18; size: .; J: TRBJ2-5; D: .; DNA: TGTGCCAGCTCACCGGGATACCAAGAGACCCAGTACTTC; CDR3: CASSPGYQETQYF
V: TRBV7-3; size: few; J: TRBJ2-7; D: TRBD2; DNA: TGTGCCAGCAGCTTTCGAGATCCAGCGGGAGGGCCTACCTACGAGCAGTACTTC; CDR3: CASSFRDPAGGPTYEQYF
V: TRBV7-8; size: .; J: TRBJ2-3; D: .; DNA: TGTGCCAGCAGCCATAACCGGGTTGTAAGCACAGATACGCAGTATTTT; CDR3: CASSHNRVVSTDTQYF
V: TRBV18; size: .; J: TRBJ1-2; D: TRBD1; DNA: TGTGCCAGCTCACCAACAGGGGTCGATGGCTACACCTTC; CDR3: CASSPTGVDGYTF
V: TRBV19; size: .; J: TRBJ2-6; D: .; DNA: TGTGCCAGTAGTAACTCTGGGGCCAACGTCCTGACTTTC; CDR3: CASSNSGANVLTF
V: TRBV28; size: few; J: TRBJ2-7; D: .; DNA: TGTGCCAGCAGTTTAACCTACGAGCAGTACTTC; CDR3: CASSLTYEQYF
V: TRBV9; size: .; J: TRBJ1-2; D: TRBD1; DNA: TGTGCCAGCAGCAATGGACAGGGGATCTATGGCTACACCTTC; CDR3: CASSNGQGIYGYTF
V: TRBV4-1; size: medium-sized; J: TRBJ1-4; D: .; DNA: TGCGCCAGCAGCCAAGATCTTCCGGGGGTTTTTGAAAAACTGTTTTTT; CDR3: CASSQDLPGVFEKLFF
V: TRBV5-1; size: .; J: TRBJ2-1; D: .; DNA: TGCGCCAGCAGCTCGCTGGCTGGGAGCTCCTACAATGAGCAGTTCTTC; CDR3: CASSSLAGSSYNEQFF
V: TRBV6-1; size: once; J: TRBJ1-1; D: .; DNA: TGTGCCAGCAGTGATGGACGGCTCACTGAAGCTTTCTTT; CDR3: CASSDGRLTEAFF
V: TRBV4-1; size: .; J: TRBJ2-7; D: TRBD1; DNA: TGCGCCAGCAGCCCCGGGACAGGGCTATTGGAGCAGTACTTC; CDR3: CASSPGTGLLEQYF
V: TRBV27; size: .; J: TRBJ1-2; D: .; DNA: TGTGCCAGCAGGGACCTGAGGGGAGGCTACACCTTC; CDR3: CASRDLRGGYTF
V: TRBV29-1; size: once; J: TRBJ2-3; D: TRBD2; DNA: TGCAGCGTTACTAGCGGGGGGGTCAGGGATACGCAGTATTTT; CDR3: CSVTSGGVRDTQYF
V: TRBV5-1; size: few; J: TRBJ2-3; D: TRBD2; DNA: TGCGCCAGCAAGGGACTAGCGAGCCCCACAGATACGCAGTATTTT; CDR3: CASKGLASPTDTQYF
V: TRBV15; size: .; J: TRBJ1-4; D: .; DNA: TGTGCCACCAGCAGTACTCTTCAGGGACTTCGTGAAAAACTGTTTTTT; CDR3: CATSSTLQGLREKLFF
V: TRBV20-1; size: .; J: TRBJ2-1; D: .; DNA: TGCAGTGCTAAGTTCAATGAGCAGTTCTTC; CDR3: CSAKFNEQFF
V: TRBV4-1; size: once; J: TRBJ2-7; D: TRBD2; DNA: TGCGCCAGCAGCCAGGGACTAGCGGGTCCCTCCTACGAGCAGTACTTC; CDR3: CASSQGLAGPSYEQYF
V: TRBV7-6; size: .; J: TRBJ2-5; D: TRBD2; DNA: TGTGCCAGCAGCCCCGGGGGGGAGCAGTACTTC; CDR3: CASSPGGEQYF
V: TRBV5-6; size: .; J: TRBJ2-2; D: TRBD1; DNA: TGTGCCAGCAGCTTGGCGACAGGGTACACCGGGGAGCTGTTTTTT; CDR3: CASSLATGYTGELFF
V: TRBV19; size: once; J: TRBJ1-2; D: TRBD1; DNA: TGTGCCAGTAGTATAAGAGGGACAGGGGCTCGGTACACCTTC; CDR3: CASSIRGTGARYTF
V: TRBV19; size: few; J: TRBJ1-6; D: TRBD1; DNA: TGTGCCAGTAGTCCTGGGACAGGGGGCCTCAATTCACCCCTCCACTTT; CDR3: CASSPGTGGLNSPLHF